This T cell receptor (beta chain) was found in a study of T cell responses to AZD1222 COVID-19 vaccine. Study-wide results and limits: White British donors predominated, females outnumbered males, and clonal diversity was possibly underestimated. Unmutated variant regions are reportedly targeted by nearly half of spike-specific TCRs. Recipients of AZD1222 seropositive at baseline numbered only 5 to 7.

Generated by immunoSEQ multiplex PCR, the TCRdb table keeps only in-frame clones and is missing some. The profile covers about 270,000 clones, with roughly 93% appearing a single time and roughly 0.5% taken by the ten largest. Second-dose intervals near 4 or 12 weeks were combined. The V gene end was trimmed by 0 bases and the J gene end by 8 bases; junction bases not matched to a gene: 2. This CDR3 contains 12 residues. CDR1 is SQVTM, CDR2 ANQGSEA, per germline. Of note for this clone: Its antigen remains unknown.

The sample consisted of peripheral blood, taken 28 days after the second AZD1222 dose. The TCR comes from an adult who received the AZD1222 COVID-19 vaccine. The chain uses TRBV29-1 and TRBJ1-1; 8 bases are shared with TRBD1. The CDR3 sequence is CSVEDWTGEAFF. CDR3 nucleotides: TGCAGCGTTGAAGACTGGACAGGGGAAGCTTTCTTT.